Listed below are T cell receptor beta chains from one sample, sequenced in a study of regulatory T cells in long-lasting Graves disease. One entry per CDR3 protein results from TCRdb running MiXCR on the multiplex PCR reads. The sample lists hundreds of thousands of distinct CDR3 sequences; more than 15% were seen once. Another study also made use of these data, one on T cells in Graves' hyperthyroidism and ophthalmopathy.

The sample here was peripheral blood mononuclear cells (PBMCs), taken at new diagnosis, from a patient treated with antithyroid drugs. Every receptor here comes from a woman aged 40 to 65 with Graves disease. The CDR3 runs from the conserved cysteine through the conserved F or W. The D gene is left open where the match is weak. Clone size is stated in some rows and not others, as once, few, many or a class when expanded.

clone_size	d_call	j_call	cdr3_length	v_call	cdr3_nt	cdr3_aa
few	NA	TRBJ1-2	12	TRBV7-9	TGTGCCAGCAGCCGGGAGAGCTATGGCTACACCTTC	CASSRESYGYTF
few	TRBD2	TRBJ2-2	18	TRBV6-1	TGTGCCAGCAGTGAATGGTCGCCGGGGGGAACGAACACCGGGGAGCTGTTTTTT	CASSEWSPGGTNTGELFF
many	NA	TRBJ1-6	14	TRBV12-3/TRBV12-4	TGTGCCAGCAGTTTAGGGGGACAAGATTCACCCCTCCACTTT	CASSLGGQDSPLHF
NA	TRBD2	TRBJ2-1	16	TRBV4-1	TGCGCCAGCAGCCAAATAGCGGGGGGGTCCTACAATGAGCAGTTCTTC	CASSQIAGGSYNEQFF
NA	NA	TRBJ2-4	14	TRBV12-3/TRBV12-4	TGTGCCAGCAGTCCGGGACTGGCCCCGGACATTCAGTACTTC	CASSPGLAPDIQYF
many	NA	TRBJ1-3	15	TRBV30	TGTGCCTGGAGTGTGTCCACTCACTCTGGAAACACCATATATTTT	CAWSVSTHSGNTIYF
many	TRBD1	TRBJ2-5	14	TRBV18	TGTGCCAGCTCACCACCGGGACAGGGGGGAACCCAGTACTTC	CASSPPGQGGTQYF
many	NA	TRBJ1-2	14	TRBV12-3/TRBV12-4	TGTGCCAGCAGTTCCAGGGGACAAGCCCCCAACTACGCCTTC	CASSSRGQAPNYAF
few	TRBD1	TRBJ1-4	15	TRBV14	TGTGCCAGCAGCCACCCAGGGGGAGGTAGTGAAAAACTGTTTTTT	CASSHPGGGSEKLFF
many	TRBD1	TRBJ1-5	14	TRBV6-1	TGTGCCAGCAGCGGACAGGAATGGAATCAGCCCCAGCATTTT	CASSGQEWNQPQHF
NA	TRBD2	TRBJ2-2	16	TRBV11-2	TGTGCCAGCAGCTTAATCAGCGGGGAAAGCACCGGGGAGCTGTTTTTT	CASSLISGESTGELFF
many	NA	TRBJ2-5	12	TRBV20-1	TGCAGTGCTTCGGACTGGCAAGAGACCCAGTACTTC	CSASDWQETQYF
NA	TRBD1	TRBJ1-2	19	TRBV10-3	TGTGCCATCAGTGAGTCGGTGGGGCAGGGGGCGATGTCTAACTATGGCTACACCTTC	CAISESVGQGAMSNYGYTF
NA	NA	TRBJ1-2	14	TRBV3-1	TGTGCCAGCAGCCAAGAGTGGCGGCCTTATGGCTACACCTTC	CASSQEWRPYGYTF
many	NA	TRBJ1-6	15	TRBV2	TGTGCCAGCAGTGAAACGGTGACAGGAAATTCACCCCTCCACTTT	CASSETVTGNSPLHF
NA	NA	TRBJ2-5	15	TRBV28	TGTGCCAGCACCAAATCCAGGGGGGTGCAAGAGACCCAGTACTTC	CASTKSRGVQETQYF
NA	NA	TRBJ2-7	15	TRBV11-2	TGTGCCAGCAGCTTACAAGGCGGGTTCTCCTACGAGCAGTACTTC	CASSLQGGFSYEQYF
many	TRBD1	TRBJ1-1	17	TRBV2	TGTGCCAGCAGTGAAGCCGGGACAGGGGCTTGGAACACTGAAGCTTTCTTT	CASSEAGTGAWNTEAFF
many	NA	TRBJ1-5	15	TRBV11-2	TGTGCCAGCAGCCCCGGGTTTTCAGGGTCCCAGCCCCAGCATTTT	CASSPGFSGSQPQHF
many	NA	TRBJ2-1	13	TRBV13	TGTGCCAGCAGCCTCGCTAATGCCCATGAGCAGTTCTTC	CASSLANAHEQFF
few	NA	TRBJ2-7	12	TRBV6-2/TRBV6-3	TGTGCCAGCAGTGATCTTGACTACGAGCAGTACTTC	CASSDLDYEQYF
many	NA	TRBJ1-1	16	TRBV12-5	TGTGCTAGTGGTTTGCCACCGGGACGGTTGAACACTGAAGCTTTCTTT	CASGLPPGRLNTEAFF
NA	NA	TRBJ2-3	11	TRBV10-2	TGCGCCACCGAGACGTTAGGTACGCAGTATTTT	CATETLGTQYF
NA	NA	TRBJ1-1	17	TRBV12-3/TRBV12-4	TGTGCCAGCAGTCCAGATCGGACAGCTTTTTTGAACACTGAAGCTTTCTTT	CASSPDRTAFLNTEAFF
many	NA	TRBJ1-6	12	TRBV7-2	TGTGCCAGCAGCTCCAGGGGATCACCCCTCCACTTT	CASSSRGSPLHF
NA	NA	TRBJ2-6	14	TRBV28	TGTGCCAGCAGTTTATGGGGTGGGGCCAACGTCCTGACTTTC	CASSLWGGANVLTF
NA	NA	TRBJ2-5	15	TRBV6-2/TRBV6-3	TGTGCCACCGCCGAGGCTTGGGGGGGCGGTGAGACCCAGTACTTC	CATAEAWGGGETQYF
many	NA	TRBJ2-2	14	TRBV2	TGTGCCAGCAGCCGGGACTTTAACACCGGGGAGCTGTTTTTT	CASSRDFNTGELFF
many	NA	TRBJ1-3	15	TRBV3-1	TGTGCCAGCAGCCAAGATGGAGTCAGTGGAAACACCATATATTTT	CASSQDGVSGNTIYF
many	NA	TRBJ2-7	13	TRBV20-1	TGCAGTGCTACCTCACCTGGATCCTACGAGCAGTACTTC	CSATSPGSYEQYF
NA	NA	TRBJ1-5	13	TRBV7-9	TGTGCCAGCAGCCGGTCAGTAGATCAGCCCCAGCATTTT	CASSRSVDQPQHF
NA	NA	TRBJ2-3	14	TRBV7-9	TGTGCCGGCGGGGACGGCGGGAGCACAGATACGCAGTATTTT	CAGGDGGSTDTQYF
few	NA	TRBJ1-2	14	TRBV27	TGTGCCAGCAGTTTCGGGGGGATGGGAAATGGCTACACCTTC	CASSFGGMGNGYTF
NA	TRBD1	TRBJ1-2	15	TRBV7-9	TGTGCCAGCAGCTTAGAAGGGACAGGGGACGGTGGCTACACCTTC	CASSLEGTGDGGYTF
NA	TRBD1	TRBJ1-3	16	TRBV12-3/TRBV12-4	TGTGCCAGCAGTCCCGGGACAGAGCCTTTTGGAAACACCATATATTTT	CASSPGTEPFGNTIYF
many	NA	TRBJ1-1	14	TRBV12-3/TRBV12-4	TGTGCCAGCAGTGGGGACCGAGTGAACACTGAAGCTTTCTTT	CASSGDRVNTEAFF
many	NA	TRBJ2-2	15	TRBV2	TGTGCCAGCAGAGGGACGTTCGTCGGCACCGGGGAGCTGTTTTTT	CASRGTFVGTGELFF
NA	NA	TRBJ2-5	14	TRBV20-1	TGCAGTGCCAGGGGGCGGGGGGGGCAAGAGACCCAGTACTTC	CSARGRGGQETQYF
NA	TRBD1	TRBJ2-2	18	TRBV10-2	TGCACCAGCAGAGAGCATACCGGGACAGGGGGCGCGGCCGGGGAGCTGTTTTTT	CTSREHTGTGGAAGELFF
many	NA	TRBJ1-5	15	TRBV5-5	TGTGCCAGCAGCTTGGAACAGGGCTTCAATCAGCCCCAGCATTTT	CASSLEQGFNQPQHF
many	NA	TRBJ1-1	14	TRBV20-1	TGCAGTGCAGGAACCGGGGGGAGGAACACTGAAGCTTTCTTT	CSAGTGGRNTEAFF
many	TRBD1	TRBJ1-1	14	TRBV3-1	TGTGCCAGCAGCAATACAGGGGGGACAGGTGAAGCTTTCTTT	CASSNTGGTGEAFF
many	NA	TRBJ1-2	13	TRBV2	TGTGCCAGCAGAAAGGACAGTATGTGGGGCTACACCTTC	CASRKDSMWGYTF
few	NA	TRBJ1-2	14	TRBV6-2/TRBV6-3	TGTGCCAGCAGTTTGATTGGCCCCGGGGATGGCTACACCTTC	CASSLIGPGDGYTF
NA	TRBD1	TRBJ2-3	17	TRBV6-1	TGTGCCAGCAGTGAAGTGGGCTCTAGATCAGGGGGAGATACGCAGTATTTT	CASSEVGSRSGGDTQYF
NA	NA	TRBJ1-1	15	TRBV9	TGTGCCAGCAGCGTAGAGGGCAGGGGAGGCACTGAAGCTTTCTTT	CASSVEGRGGTEAFF
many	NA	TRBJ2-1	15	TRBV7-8	TGTGCCAGCAGCTTTAGGCTAGCCACTTACAATGAGCAGTTCTTC	CASSFRLATYNEQFF
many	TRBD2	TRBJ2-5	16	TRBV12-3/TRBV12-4	TGTGCCAGCAGTCTTCGGACTAGCGGGGGACAAGAGACCCAGTACTTC	CASSLRTSGGQETQYF
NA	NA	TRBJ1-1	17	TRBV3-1	TGTGCCAGCAGCCTAAGGGGGTGGGGCGGAAAGAACACTAAAGCTTTCTTT	CASSLRGWGGKNTKAFF
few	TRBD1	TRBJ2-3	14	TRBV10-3	TGTGCCGTAGCGGGGACAGGGGGCGCAGATACGCAGTATTTT	CAVAGTGGADTQYF
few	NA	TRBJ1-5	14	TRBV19	TGTGCCAGTAGGAGAAGGACCACCAATCAGCCCCAGCATTTT	CASRRRTTNQPQHF
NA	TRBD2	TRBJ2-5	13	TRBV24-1	TGTGCCACCAGTGAGGCGGGGGAATCGGCCCAGTACTTC	CATSEAGESAQYF
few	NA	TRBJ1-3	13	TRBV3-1	TGTGCCAGCAGCCAGGGAGCTGGAAACACCATATATTTT	CASSQGAGNTIYF
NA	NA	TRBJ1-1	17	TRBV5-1	TGCGCCAGCAGCTTGTGGGGGGGCGGGACAAAGAACACTGAAGCTTTCTTT	CASSLWGGGTKNTEAFF
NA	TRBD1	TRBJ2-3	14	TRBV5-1	TGCGCCAGCAGCATGGGACAGGGGGCAGATACGCAGTATTTT	CASSMGQGADTQYF